This T cell receptor beta chain emerged from a study of OX40 agonist ivuxolimab in advanced cancers. The germline V and J ends were trimmed by 5 bases and 4 bases, with 12 bases remaining between them. The CDR3 extends over 15 amino acids. Germline lookup yields CDR1 SEHNR and CDR2 FQNEAQ (reference sequence). Regarding this clone: The antigen is not known.

Prior autoimmune disease or systemic immunosuppression barred patients. Assay: immunoSEQ multiplex PCR; the TCRdb copy retains only in-frame clones and omits some. The sample lists tens of thousands of clones, roughly 90% seen once, with over 8% in the top ten. Broader study findings: In general, CD8+ T cells held more expanded clones than CD4+ did, on average.

The chain links TRBV7-9 to TRBJ1-6; D is perhaps TRBD1 (5 bases). Here the sequenced sample was CD4+ or CD8+ T cells sorted from blood, taken in a trial of the OX40 agonist ivuxolimab. The TCR sequence derives from an adult with an advanced solid tumor such as melanoma, head and neck, liver or kidney cancer. In nucleotides, the CDR3 is TGTGCCAGCAGCCAACAGAGGGGATATAATTCACCCCTCCACTTT. It is translated as CASSQQRGYNSPLHF.